This T cell receptor (beta chain) was recorded in a study of shared clonotypes between healthy human individuals. Study observations and caveats: Larger estimated richness was generally seen in naive subsets than in memory subsets.

All donors were Caucasian adults living in Nashville, Tennessee. Profiled with immunoSEQ multiplex PCR; TCRdb holds only in-frame clones, not every one. The sample carries 2,500,000 or so clones, roughly 93% recorded once. Trimming took 6 bases from V and 2 from J, leaving 8 bases between them. CDR3 size: 13 residues. Germline assignment: CDR1 SGHRS and CDR2 YFSETQ. Comment on this clone: Its specificity is not known.

The clonotype was recovered from a man in his late teens or twenties in good health. Some clones in this sample may be carry-over from other donors' samples. The sequencing sample was made of naive CD4+ T cells from PBMCs. Subset given: CD45RA+ positively selected. The chain carries TRBV5-1 and TRBJ2-2; perhaps TRBD2 as D (6 bases). CDR3 bases: TGCGCCAGCATCGGGGGAAACACCGGGGAGCTGTTTTTT. Residues: CASIGGNTGELFF.